This TCR beta chain emerged from a study of graft-versus-host responses after intestinal transplantation. Lymphocytes (intraepithelial and lamina propria) were released by processing the graft tissue. Here immunoSEQ multiplex PCR was the method, and the copy in TCRdb shows in-frame clones only, minus some. The sample lists about 18,000 clones, roughly 80% occurring once. This specimen was ileum tissue, taken approximately 480 days after intestinal transplant. The clonotype was recovered from a human patient who received an intestinal transplant, so some T cells may come from the graft donor.

As DNA, the CDR3 is TGTGCCAGCAGCTTAGTCATCTCCAATGAGCAGTTCTTC. It encodes CASSLVISNEQFF. This chain joins TRBV7-9 and TRBJ2-1; D ambiguous. CDR1 SEHNR and CDR2 FQNEAQ come from the germline V gene (reference sequence). The CDR3 runs 13 residues. Trimming left V 1 base short and J 6 bases short, with 7 bases between.